The clone carrying this T cell receptor (beta chain) was observed a single time. Its antigen is undetermined. The record originates from a study of OX40 agonist ivuxolimab in advanced cancers. Across the whole study: Aged roughly 23 to 80 with a mean of approximately 60 years, they were under 85% male. General study findings and limits: Low levels of normalized T-cell clonal expansion also appeared in some nonresponders.

TCRdb's table, derived via immunoSEQ multiplex PCR, lists solely in-frame clones and lacks some. This table holds around 80,000 clones, 65% to 90% found once. Germline V gene data show CDR1 as SNHLY and CDR2 as FYNNEI. Trimming removed 2 bases at V and 1 base at J, with 5 bases between. CDR3 length equals 14 residues. This TCR was recovered from an adult with an advanced solid tumor such as melanoma, head and neck, liver or kidney cancer. The genes are TRBV2 and TRBJ2-2; D unresolved. The sample in question was CD4+ or CD8+ T cells sorted from blood, obtained in a trial of the OX40 agonist ivuxolimab. The CDR3 region is CASSEIQNTGELFF. The CDR3 nucleotides are TGTGCCAGCAGTGAAATACAGAACACCGGGGAGCTGTTTTTT.